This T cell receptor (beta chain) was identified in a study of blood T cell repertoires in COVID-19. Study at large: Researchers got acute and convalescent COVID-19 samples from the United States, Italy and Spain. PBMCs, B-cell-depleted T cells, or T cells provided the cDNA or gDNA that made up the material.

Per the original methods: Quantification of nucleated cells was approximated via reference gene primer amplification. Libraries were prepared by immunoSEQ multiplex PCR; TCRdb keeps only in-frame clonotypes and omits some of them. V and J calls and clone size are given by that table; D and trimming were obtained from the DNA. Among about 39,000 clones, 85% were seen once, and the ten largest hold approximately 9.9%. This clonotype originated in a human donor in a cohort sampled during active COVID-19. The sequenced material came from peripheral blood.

The CDR3 DNA reads TGTGCCTGGAGTGTACGAGCCTCGACAGGGGCGCCTGAAAAACTGTTTTTT. Amino acid sequence: CAWSVRASTGAPEKLFF. The chain uses TRBV30 and TRBJ1-4; 8 bases map to TRBD1. V dropped 0 bases and J dropped 7; count of bases not matched to a gene: 13. Per the germline V gene, CDR1 is GTSNPN and CDR2 is SVGIG (reference sequence). The CDR3 loop spans 17 amino acids.